This T cell receptor beta chain is drawn from a study of cytomegalovirus exposure and HLA in healthy donors. Study summary: Within an early data release were about 90 million unique TCRs drawn from HLA-typed donors. Findings of the study overall: The listing of roughly 160 TCR beta chains classed them as cytomegalovirus-associated. The study reported that TCR beta sequences accurately predicted HLA-A and HLA-B alleles in most subjects. Some highly shared sequence variants likely arose as a pipeline artifact.

The V segment lost 7 bases and the J segment 6 bases; nucleotides outside the gene matches: 18. The CDR3 covers 16 residues. CDR1 is MNHNY and CDR2 is SVGAGI in the germline V gene (reference sequence). Remarks on this clone: Its antigen is currently unknown.

The PCR contained 60 Vbeta and 13 Jbeta primers. This table comes from immunoSEQ multiplex PCR, and its TCRdb copy is limited to in-frame clones, with some not included. Seen here are roughly 130,000 clones, 75% to 85% observed once, and the top ten hold about 2.5%. The chain has TRBV6-6 and TRBJ2-7; 7 bases align to TRBD2. Sequencing was carried out using PBMCs. The receptor's source is a man aged 25 to 40 in good health and CMV-seronegative. CDR3 DNA: TGTGCCAGCACTGCATTGGCGGGGGTATCTCGCAGCGAGCAGTACTTC. Translating gives CASTALAGVSRSEQYF.